This T cell receptor beta chain was sequenced for a study of blood T cell repertoires in COVID-19. Sequenced by immunoSEQ multiplex PCR; TCRdb stores in-frame clones only, minus some. The sample lists about 220,000 clones, about 85% occurring once. This clone was observed once. The sequencing input was PBMCs or T cells enriched from blood (not recorded which). The sequence derives from a woman aged 25 to 39 who had recovered from COVID-19.

CDR3 region: CASTLGQPYGYTF. CDR3 nucleotides: TGTGCCAGCACCCTGGGACAGCCATATGGCTACACCTTC. This sequence joins TRBV6-5 and TRBJ1-2; 7 nucleotides agree with TRBD1. CDR1 and CDR2 (germline): MNHEY, SVGAGI. The CDR3 extends over 13 amino acids. Unmatched junction bases numbered 7, after V lost 7 bases and J lost 5 bases.